This T cell receptor beta chain emerged from a study of CD8+CD57+ T cells in acquired aplastic anemia. Whole-study context: Recorded DNA amounts for sorted CD4+ and CD8+ cells had an average of approximately 3 ug. Study-wide results and caveats: Researchers reported that CD8+ Simpson's diversity was not significantly different in patients versus controls. The same twenty-nine CD8+ CDR3 sequences occurred in patients and in controls.

TCR beta VDJ and CDR3 profiles were obtained from a genomic DNA template. Using its own MiXCR run on the reads, TCRdb lists one record per CDR3 protein. This repertoire shows 170,000 or so distinct CDR3 sequences, 45% to 55% found once; its top ten account for roughly 30%. The J segment lost 6 bases and the V segment lost 3 bases, leaving 4 bases of the junction unmatched. This CDR3 is 14 amino acids long. Germline CDR1 reads ENHRY; CDR2 reads SYGVKD. The sequenced patients had an expansion of CD8+CD57+ cells seen by flow cytometry. As to this clonotype: Its specificity is not known.

The chain employs TRBV10-3 and TRBJ2-1; 8 bases line up with TRBD2. Specimen: sorted CD4+, CD8+, or CD8+CD57+ T cells (not recorded which) from PBMCs. The receptor's source is a human donor with aplastic anemia. The CDR3 sequence is CAISEGLAVNEQFF. Written as DNA, the CDR3 is TGTGCCATCAGTGAAGGACTAGCAGTCAATGAGCAGTTCTTC.